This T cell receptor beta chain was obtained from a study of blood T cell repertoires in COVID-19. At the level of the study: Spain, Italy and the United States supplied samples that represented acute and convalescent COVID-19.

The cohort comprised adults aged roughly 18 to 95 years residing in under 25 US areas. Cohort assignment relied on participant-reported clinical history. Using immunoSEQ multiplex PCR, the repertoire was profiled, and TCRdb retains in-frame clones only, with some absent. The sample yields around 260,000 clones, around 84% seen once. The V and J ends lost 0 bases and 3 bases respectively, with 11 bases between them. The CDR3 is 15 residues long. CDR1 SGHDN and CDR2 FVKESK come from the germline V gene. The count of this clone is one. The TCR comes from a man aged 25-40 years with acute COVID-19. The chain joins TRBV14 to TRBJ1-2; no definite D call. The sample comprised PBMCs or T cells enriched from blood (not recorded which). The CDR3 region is CASSQDGQQDYGYTF. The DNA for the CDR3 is TGTGCCAGCAGCCAAGATGGTCAGCAGGACTATGGCTACACCTTC.